This TCR beta chain appears in the sequencing data of a study of response to subunit inactivated influenza vaccine (dated by TCRdb to between 2017 and 2018). Broadly, across the study: To follow how T cells responded to a trivalent subunit inactivated influenza vaccine, the researchers relied on deep quantitative profiling of the T cell receptor repertoire. The investigation overall reported the following: It was suggested by the authors that each seasonal influenza vaccination may recruit only a limited number of new T cells.

Points on this clonotype: Its target antigen remains unknown. It has no much larger one-base neighbor in the sample; base qualities were not kept.

Library prep was done by RT-PCR. The listed sequencing device is Illumina HiSeq 2500. TCRdb passed the public sequencing reads through fastp at Q25 and MiXCR, retaining productive beta sequences. CDR3 protein duplicates are merged, each entry listing the most common genes and DNA. This sample is represented by hundreds of thousands of distinct CDR3 sequences; approximately 15% of them were singletons. Around 3% of the sample rests with the top ten. Material: CD4+ T cells sorted from PBMCs, obtained around 25 months after vaccination. The clonotype was recovered from a man between 50 and 75 years old who received an inactivated influenza vaccine. Donor details come from another sample of the same person, matched by shared clones.

The DNA is TGTGCCAGCAGTAGCCCTTACGGTTCACCCCTCCACTTT. Translation gives CASSSPYGSPLHF. This receptor chain uses TRBV6-6 and TRBJ1-6, with the D gene not clear enough to name. The CDR3 spans 13 residues, from the cysteine through the phenylalanine. CDR3 DNA is the only sequence kept; it has 39 bases, read in frame from the first base. CDR1 is given as MNHNY and CDR2 as SVGAGI, both from the germline V gene (reference sequence). V loses 5 bases of germline sequence and J loses 9 bases, and the interval between the two ends is 11 bases.